This T cell receptor (beta chain) was found in a study of blood T cell repertoires in COVID-19. This CDR3 is 16 amino acids long. V lost 5 bases, J lost 3 bases, and 10 bases stayed unmatched. The germline V gene has CDR1 KGHSH and CDR2 LQKENI. TCRdb's copy holds only in-frame clones and misses some; the assay was immunoSEQ multiplex PCR. Here the sample spans about 150,000 clones, just over 90% being singletons. Specimen: peripheral blood. This chain connects TRBV18 to TRBJ2-3, with 8 nucleotides matching TRBD2. This TCR came from a man aged 18 to 30 with COVID-19, enrolled during active disease. CDR3 amino acids: CASSSGIGGRTDTQYF. In DNA form, the CDR3 reads TGTGCCAGCTCATCAGGCATAGGCGGGAGGACAGATACGCAGTATTTT.